The T cell receptor beta chain under discussion was sequenced for a study of T cell repertoires in cytomegalovirus infection. Between the trimmed V and J ends, which lost 5 bases and 0 bases, there was a span of 14 bases. The CDR3 has 16 amino acids. CDR1 and CDR2 (germline): SGHVS, FNYEAQ. A single record per CDR3 protein comes from TCRdb applying MiXCR to the reads. The table includes 650,000 to 900,000 distinct CDR3 sequences, approximately 32% detected once. This clonotype appeared a few times. Its antigen is currently unknown. The clonotype comes from a human donor in good health (CMV status not recorded). Some clones in this sample may be carry-over from other donors' samples. The gene calls are TRBV7-6 and TRBJ1-3; the D is unclear. The specimen was cultured CD8+ T cells from PBMCs, collected from culture after CMV antigen stimulation. DNA of the CDR3: TGTGCCAGCAGCATAGAGGACCTCTACTCTGGAAACACCATATATTTT. It specifies CASSIEDLYSGNTIYF.